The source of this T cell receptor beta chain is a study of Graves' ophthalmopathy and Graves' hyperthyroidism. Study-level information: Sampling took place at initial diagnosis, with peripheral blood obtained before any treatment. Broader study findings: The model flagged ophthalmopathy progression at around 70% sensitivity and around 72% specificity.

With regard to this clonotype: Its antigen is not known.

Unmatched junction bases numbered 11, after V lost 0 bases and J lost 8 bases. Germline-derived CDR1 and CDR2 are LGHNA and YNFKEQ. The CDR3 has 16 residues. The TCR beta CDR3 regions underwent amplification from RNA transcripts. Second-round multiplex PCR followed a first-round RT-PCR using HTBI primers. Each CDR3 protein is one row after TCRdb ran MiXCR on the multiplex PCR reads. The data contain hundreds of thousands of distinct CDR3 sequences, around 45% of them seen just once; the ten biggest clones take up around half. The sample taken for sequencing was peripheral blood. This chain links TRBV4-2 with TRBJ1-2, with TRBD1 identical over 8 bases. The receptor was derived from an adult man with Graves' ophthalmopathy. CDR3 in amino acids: CASSQDPKTGAYGYTF. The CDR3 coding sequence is TGTGCCAGCAGCCAAGATCCTAAGACAGGGGCATACGGCTACACCTTC.